This TCR beta chain was sequenced for a study of blood T cell repertoires in COVID-19. The CDR3 has 14 residues. Germline lookup yields CDR1 MNHEY and CDR2 SVGAGI. V was clipped by 8 bases and J by 4 bases, with 18 bases between them. The table came from immunoSEQ multiplex PCR; TCRdb's copy has only in-frame clones and leaves some out. This table has about 110,000 clones, 55% to 75% appearing once. The sequence was collected from a woman aged 35 to 49 with acute or convalescent COVID-19. The rearrangement uses TRBV6-5 and TRBJ2-7, with D possibly matching TRBD1 (6 bases). The specimen sequenced was peripheral blood. CDR3 region: CASRRVGAGYEQYF. CDR3 in DNA: TGTGCCAGCCGACGTGTGGGGGCTGGTTACGAGCAGTACTTC.